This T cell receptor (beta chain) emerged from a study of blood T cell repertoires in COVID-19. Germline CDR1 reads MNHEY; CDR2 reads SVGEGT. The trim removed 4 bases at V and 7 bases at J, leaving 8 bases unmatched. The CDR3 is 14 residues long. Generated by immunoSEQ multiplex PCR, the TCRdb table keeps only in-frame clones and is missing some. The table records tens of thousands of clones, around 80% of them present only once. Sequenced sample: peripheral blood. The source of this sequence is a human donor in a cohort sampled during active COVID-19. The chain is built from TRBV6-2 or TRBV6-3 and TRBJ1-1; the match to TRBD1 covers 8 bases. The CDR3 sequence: CASSSPTGAGEAFF. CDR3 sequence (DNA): TGTGCCAGCAGTTCGCCGACAGGGGCGGGTGAAGCTTTCTTT.